This T cell receptor beta chain was sequenced in a study of coeliac disease (dated 2022 in TCRdb). Broadly, across the study: Coeliac patients were classed as newly diagnosed active disease, refractory coeliac disease type I, or disease controlled by a gluten-free diet. The aim was to characterise TR repertoires of small intestinal T cells in active, refractory type I and gluten-free-diet-treated coeliac disease. TRB sequencing succeeded for samples from around 27 subjects, including 20 to 25 paired bulk unsorted intraepithelial and lamina propria cell samples. A total of some 30 patients were included in the full study, of whom some 22 had serologically confirmed coeliac disease and 8 were controls with non-small intestinal disorders. Because high-resolution HLA typing was not available, biased TRBV7-2 usage was examined as a proof of principle. Small intestinal lymphocyte fractions from coeliac and non-coeliac patients were analysed in the study using next-generation sequencing of rearranged TRB and TRG CDR3 regions.

From V the trimming removes 5 bases and from J it removes 3 bases, while the gene matches leave 6 bases of the junction unaccounted for. The germline V gene specifies MNHEY as CDR1 and SVGAGI as CDR2. The CDR3 has 14 amino acids, counting the end cysteine and phenylalanine. The only DNA kept is the CDR3, 42 bases in frame from the first base. Library construction relied on the immunoSEQ multiplex PCR assay. The TR loci were subjected to amplification by multiplexed PCR, for which V gene segments served as targets of the forward primers and J gene segments as targets of the reverse primers. Amplified CDR3 regions were sequenced on the Illumina HiSeq System. As for the original processing: A nearest-neighbour algorithm merged closely related reads to remove PCR and sequencing errors and collapse data into unique sequences. Repertoires were summarised by clonality and by T cell density, defined as TR molecules per amount of genomic DNA input. Public TRs were defined as CDR3 amino acid sequences in at least 80% of unsorted samples, then tested for differential abundance between coeliac and control samples. Each lamina propria sample was queried against a list of fewer than 250 published gliadin-specific TRB sequences. Disease-group differences in clonality and density were tested with Kruskal-Wallis tests followed by Dunn post-tests. The source is immuneACCESS, and TCRdb retained only in-frame sequences with V and J called. Part of the clones is not carried over; for the studies checked, unresolved V genes explain less than half of this, and the remainder is unexplained. The DNA gave D and trimming, while V, J and clone size come from that table. The table for this sample lists roughly 7,000 clones; roughly 60% of them were counted only once. The ten biggest clones cover approximately 3% of the sample.

Cells were frozen in aliquots of 500,000 in DMSO/FBS in liquid nitrogen, and a single aliquot from each fraction was used for sequencing. Every one of the 30 patients in the study had endoscopy and a small intestinal biopsy. To release lamina propria cells, the biopsy tissue left over after intraepithelial cell isolation was digested with collagenase. Genomic DNA was extracted from frozen unsorted cell fractions using the Qiagen DNeasy blood extraction kit. What the work shows at the level of the full study, not this receptor alone: Active coeliac intraepithelial and lamina propria samples had lower TRB and TRG repertoire clonality than controls, suggesting that diverse T cells were recruited. The separation of intraepithelial from lamina propria cells did not yield high-purity fractions, so cross-contamination between compartments was possible. For the most part, TRB repertoires were private, with most amino acid sequences found in only one sample, and V-gene usage showed no significant difference across disease groups. The approach was considered by the authors to be unsuitable for unbiased detection of gliadin-specific T cells, as gliadin-specific T cells are scarce and rarely shared between patients. Published gliadin-specific TRB sequences turned up in about 45% of the 18 coeliac lamina propria samples, compared with only 1 of 6 controls.

This clone was seen a few times. The antigen it recognizes is unknown. Base qualities are not recorded, but no much larger clone differs from it by a single base. Sequenced input: lamina propria lymphocytes from the gut. What this sample's cell subset or site label stands for: lamina propria cell (LPC) fraction of small intestinal biopsy. The rearrangement combines TRBV6-5 with TRBJ1-2, with 7 middle bases fitting TRBD1. The clonotype originates from a woman in her sixties with active celiac disease. The CDR3 reads CASSLRTGHYGYTF. In nucleotide form, the sequence is TGTGCCAGCAGTCTCCGGACAGGTCACTATGGCTACACCTTC.